A single sample gave rise to the 7 T cell receptor beta chains below, sequenced in a study of blood T cell repertoires in COVID-19. Assay used: immunoSEQ multiplex PCR; TCRdb lists only in-frame clones, some missing. This sample carries about 82,000 clones, roughly 80% of them seen once, and the ten largest clones take 15% to 20%. The sample was peripheral blood. The receptor set was obtained from an elderly man with active or convalescent COVID-19.

This clone was seen just once. The rearrangement joins TRBV19 to TRBJ1-1; 7 bases fit TRBD1. The CDR3 consists of 16 residues. The germline CDR1 and CDR2 sequences are LNHDA and SQIVND (reference sequence). Trimming at V came to 6 bases and at J to 0 bases, leaving 10 bases not matched to a gene. DNA of the CDR3: TGTGCCAGTAGACACTACGGACAGGCGATGAACACTGAAGCTTTCTTT. Protein: CASRHYGQAMNTEAFF.

CDR3 in DNA: TGTGCCTGGAGTGTACTATCTACTTTCCAAAATCAGCCCCAGCATTTT. Protein: CAWSVLSTFQNQPQHF. The V call is TRBV30, the J call TRBJ1-5; D uncertain. The germline gives CDR1 GTSNPN, CDR2 SVGIG (reference sequence). Deletions cut 0 bases from V and 4 bases from J, with 16 bases between. The CDR3 has 16 residues.

This rearrangement joins TRBV19 to TRBJ2-4; D is unclear. CDR1 and CDR2 (germline): LNHDA, SQIVND (reference sequence). The CDR3 has 15 amino acids. Trimming removed 1 base at V and 4 bases at J, with 11 bases between. The CDR3 sequence is CASSIGVGSKNIQYF. The CDR3 DNA reads as TGTGCCAGTAGTATAGGGGTGGGCAGTAAAAACATTCAGTACTTC.

V usage is TRBV5-5 and J usage is TRBJ2-2; D is perhaps TRBD1 (6 bases). The germline V and J ends were trimmed by 4 bases and 0 bases, with 10 bases remaining between them. The CDR3 sequence is 15 residues long. CDR1 SGHKS and CDR2 YYEKEE come from the germline V gene (reference sequence). The CDR3 sequence: CASSLGHANTGELFF. The CDR3 DNA sequence: TGTGCCAGCAGCCTGGGACACGCGAACACCGGGGAGCTGTTTTTT.

The rearrangement joins TRBV5-1 to TRBJ2-1; tentatively, D is TRBD2 (6 bases). Germline loops: CDR1 SGHRS, CDR2 YFSETQ. The V end was cut by 5 bases, the J end by 0 bases, with 15 bases between. The CDR3 has 16 amino acids. CDR3 bases: TGCGCCAGCAGGATCACCGGGAGCACCTCCTACAATGAGCAGTTCTTC. Residues: CASRITGSTSYNEQFF. The full variable domain, in which reference TRBV5-1 and TRBJ2-1 provide the parts outside the CDR3, is KAGVTQTPRYLIKTRGQQVTLSCSPISGHRSVSWYQQTPGQGLQFLFEYFSETQRNKGNFPGRFSGRQFSNSRSEMNVSTLELGDSALYLCASRITGSTSYNEQFFGPGTRLTVL.

In this sample, this clone turned up once. The chain is built from TRBV4-1 and TRBJ1-3; D call uncertain. V lost 1 base and J lost 0, with 13 bases in between. CDR3 length equals 17 residues. Germline CDR1 is MGHRA and CDR2 is YSYEKL. CDR3 sequence (DNA): TGCGCCAGCAGCCAAGGCCCGACGGGAGGCTCTGGAAACACCATATATTTT. Protein product: CASSQGPTGGSGNTIYF.

V and J are TRBV5-1 and TRBJ1-2; possible D gene TRBD1, 5 bases. V was cut by 3 bases and J by 6 bases, with 12 bases left in between. Germline V gene data show CDR1 as SGHRS and CDR2 as YFSETQ. This CDR3 contains 13 residues. CDR3 DNA: TGCGCCAGCAGCTCCCAACCGACAGATGGCTACACCTTC. Amino acids: CASSSQPTDGYTF. The whole variable domain, filled in from reference TRBV5-1 and TRBJ1-2, reads KAGVTQTPRYLIKTRGQQVTLSCSPISGHRSVSWYQQTPGQGLQFLFEYFSETQRNKGNFPGRFSGRQFSNSRSEMNVSTLELGDSALYLCASSSQPTDGYTFGSGTRLTVV.